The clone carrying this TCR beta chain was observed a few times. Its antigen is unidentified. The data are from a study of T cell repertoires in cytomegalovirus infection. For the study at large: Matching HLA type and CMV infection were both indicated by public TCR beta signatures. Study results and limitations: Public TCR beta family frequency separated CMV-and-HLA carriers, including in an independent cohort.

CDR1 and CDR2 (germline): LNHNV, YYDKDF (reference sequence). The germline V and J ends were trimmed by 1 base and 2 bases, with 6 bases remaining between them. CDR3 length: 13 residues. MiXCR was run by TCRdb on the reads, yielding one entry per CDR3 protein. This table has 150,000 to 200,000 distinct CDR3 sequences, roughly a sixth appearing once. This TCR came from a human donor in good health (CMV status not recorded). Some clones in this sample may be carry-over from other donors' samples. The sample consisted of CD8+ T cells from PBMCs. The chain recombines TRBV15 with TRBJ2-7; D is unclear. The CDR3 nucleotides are TGTGCCACCAGCAGAGTCAGAACCTACGAGCAGTACTTC. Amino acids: CATSRVRTYEQYF.